The present TCR beta chain was sequenced within a study of shared clonotypes between healthy human individuals. Study observations and caveats: Limited genetic and exposure-history diversity came from having few donors.

V lost 3 bases, J lost 0 bases, and 6 bases stayed unmatched. CDR3 size: 17 residues. The V gene's germline CDR1 is GTSNPN and CDR2 SVGIG (reference sequence). This clone is a singleton in its sample. The antigen remains unidentified. Per the original methods: Junction-only immunoSEQ sequences carried no quality scores, so filtering differed. Profiled with immunoSEQ multiplex PCR; TCRdb holds only in-frame clones, not every one. V and J calls and clone size are as listed in that table; D and trimming were resolved from the DNA. The data hold 2 million to 2.5 million clones, with over 85% observed a single time.

The clonotype comes from a man younger than 30 in good health. Some clones in this sample may be carry-over from other donors' samples. The source material was naive CD4+ T cells from PBMCs. Subset here: CD45RA+ positively selected. The chain employs TRBV30 and TRBJ2-2; TRBD2 matches 11 bases. Here the CDR3 reads CAWRGTSGRTNTGELFF. The DNA of the CDR3 is TGTGCCTGGAGGGGAACTAGCGGGAGAACGAACACCGGGGAGCTGTTTTTT.